This T cell receptor (beta chain) stems from a study of cytomegalovirus exposure and HLA in healthy donors. Study context: Early on, a data release was issued that held about 85 million unique TCRs from HLA-typed donors.

Germline V gene data show CDR1 as MDHEN and CDR2 as SYDVKM. The V end was cut by 9 bases, the J end by 7 bases, with 18 bases between. There are 13 residues in the CDR3. The PCR made use of 60 Vbeta and 13 Jbeta primers. Only in-frame clones appear in the TCRdb table, and some are missing; sequencing was by immunoSEQ multiplex PCR. The sample is made up of about 210,000 clones, and the top ten hold around 0.95% of it. Concerning this clone itself: Its antigen is undetermined.

Points from the study as a whole: Altogether, more than 150 TCR beta chains were recorded as cytomegalovirus-associated. The authors later found TCR association rates varying by HLA locus, with DRB1 most and HLA-C fewest.

This sequence joins TRBV28 and TRBJ1-1; D is possibly TRBD1 (6 bases). Input material: PBMCs. This receptor was identified in a woman aged 25 to 45 in good health and CMV-seropositive. CDR3 sequence: CASRGGRRGEAFF. Here the CDR3 DNA reads TGTGCCAGTCGCGGGGGCCGACGAGGTGAAGCTTTCTTT.